This TCR beta chain came from a study of post-analysis software for immune sequencing data. Notes on the study in general: Samples from a shared batch, those prepared together, strongly co-clustered by F measure. Controls showed lower frequencies than patients for 5 or 6 TRBV segments, and TRBV5-6, TRBV5-1 and TRBV20-1 were among these.

Germline-derived CDR1 and CDR2 are LGHDT and YNNKEL (reference sequence). CDR3 length equals 14 residues. Concerning this clonotype: Its antigen is not known.

cDNA libraries for TCR beta contained unique molecular identifiers. TCRdb re-analysed the PCR reads in MiXCR, keeping a single row per CDR3 protein. Here the sample spans 700,000 to 900,000 distinct CDR3 sequences, 35% to 55% being singletons. This TCR came from a girl aged 10-17 years with multiple sclerosis. The sample consisted of blood. The genes are TRBV3-1 and TRBJ2-4; D gene unclear. Matching the DNA end better, TRBJ2-7 makes the J call doubtful. The CDR3: CASSYGSGPYEQYF. The CDR3, as DNA: TGTGCCAGCAGCTACGGTTCGGGCCCCTACGAGCAGTACTTC.